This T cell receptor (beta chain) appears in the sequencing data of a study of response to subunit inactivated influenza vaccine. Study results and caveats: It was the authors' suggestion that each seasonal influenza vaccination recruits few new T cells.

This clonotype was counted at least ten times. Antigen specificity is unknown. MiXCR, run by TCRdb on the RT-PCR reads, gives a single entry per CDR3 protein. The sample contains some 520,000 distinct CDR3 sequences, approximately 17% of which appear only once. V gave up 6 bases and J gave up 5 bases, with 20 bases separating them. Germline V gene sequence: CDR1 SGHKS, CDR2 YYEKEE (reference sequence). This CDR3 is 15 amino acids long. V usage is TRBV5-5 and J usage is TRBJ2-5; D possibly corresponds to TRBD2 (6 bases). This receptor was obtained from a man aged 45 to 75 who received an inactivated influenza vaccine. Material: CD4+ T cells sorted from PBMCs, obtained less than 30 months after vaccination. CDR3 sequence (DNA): TGTGCCAGCACCTTCGGGAGTTCAACGGCGGAGACCCAGTACTTC. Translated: CASTFGSSTAETQYF.